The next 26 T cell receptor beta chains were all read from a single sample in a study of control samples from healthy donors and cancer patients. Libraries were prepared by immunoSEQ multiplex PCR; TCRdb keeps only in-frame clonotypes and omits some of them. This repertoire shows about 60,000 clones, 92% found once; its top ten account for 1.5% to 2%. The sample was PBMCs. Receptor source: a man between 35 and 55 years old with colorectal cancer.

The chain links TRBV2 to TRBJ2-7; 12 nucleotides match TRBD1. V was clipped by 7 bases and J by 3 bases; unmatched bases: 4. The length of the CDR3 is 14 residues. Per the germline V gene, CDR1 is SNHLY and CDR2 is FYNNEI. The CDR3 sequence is CASTGTGGGYEQYF. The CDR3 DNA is TGTGCCAGCACCGGGACAGGGGGCGGCTACGAGCAGTACTTC.

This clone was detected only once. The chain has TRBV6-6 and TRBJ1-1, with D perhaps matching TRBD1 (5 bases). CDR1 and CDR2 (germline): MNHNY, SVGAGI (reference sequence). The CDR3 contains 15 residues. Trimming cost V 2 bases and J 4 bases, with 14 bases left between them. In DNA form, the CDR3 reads TGTGCCAGCAGTTACCGGCAGGGAGGTGCCACTGAAGCTTTCTTT. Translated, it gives CASSYRQGGATEAFF.

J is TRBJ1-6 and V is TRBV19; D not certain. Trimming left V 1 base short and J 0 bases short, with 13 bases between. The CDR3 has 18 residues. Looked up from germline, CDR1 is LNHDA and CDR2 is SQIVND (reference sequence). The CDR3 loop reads CASSIVMAASSYNSPLHF. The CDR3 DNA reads TGTGCCAGTAGTATAGTGATGGCAGCGAGCTCCTATAATTCACCCCTCCACTTT.

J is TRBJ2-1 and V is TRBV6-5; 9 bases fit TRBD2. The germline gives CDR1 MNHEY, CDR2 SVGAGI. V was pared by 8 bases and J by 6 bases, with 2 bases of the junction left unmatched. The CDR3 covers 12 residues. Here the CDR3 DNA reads TGTGCCAGCGTACTAGCGGGCAATGAGCAGTTCTTC. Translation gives CASVLAGNEQFF.

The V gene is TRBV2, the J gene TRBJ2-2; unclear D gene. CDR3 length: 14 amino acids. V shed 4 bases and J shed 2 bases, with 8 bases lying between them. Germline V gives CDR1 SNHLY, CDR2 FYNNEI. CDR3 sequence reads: CASSGSPNTGELFF. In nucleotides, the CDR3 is TGTGCCAGCAGTGGAAGTCCAAACACCGGGGAGCTGTTTTTT.

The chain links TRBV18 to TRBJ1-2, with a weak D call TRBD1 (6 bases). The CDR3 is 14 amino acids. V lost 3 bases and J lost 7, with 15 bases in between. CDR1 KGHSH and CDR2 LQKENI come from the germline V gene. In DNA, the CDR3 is TGTGCCAGCTCACCGGGGGCCGAGGTCTCTGGCTACACCTTC. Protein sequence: CASSPGAEVSGYTF.

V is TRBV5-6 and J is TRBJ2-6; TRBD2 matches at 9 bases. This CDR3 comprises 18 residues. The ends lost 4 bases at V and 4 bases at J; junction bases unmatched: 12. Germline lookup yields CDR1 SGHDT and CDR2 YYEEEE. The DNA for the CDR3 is TGTGCCAGCAGCCGTAGCGGGGGCGCGTTAGTAGGGGCCAACGTCCTGACTTTC. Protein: CASSRSGGALVGANVLTF. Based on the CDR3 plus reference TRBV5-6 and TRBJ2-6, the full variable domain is DAGVTQSPTHLIKTRGQQVTLRCSPKSGHDTVSWYQQALGQGPQFIFQYYEEEERQRGNFPDRFSGHQFPNYSSELNVNALLLGDSALYLCASSRSGGALVGANVLTFGAGSRLTVL.

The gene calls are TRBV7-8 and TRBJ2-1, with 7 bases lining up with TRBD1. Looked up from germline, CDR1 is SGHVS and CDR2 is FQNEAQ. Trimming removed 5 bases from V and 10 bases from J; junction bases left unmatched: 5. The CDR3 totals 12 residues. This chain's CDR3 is CASSPDRTEQFF. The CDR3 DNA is TGTGCCAGCAGCCCGGACAGGACGGAGCAGTTCTTC.

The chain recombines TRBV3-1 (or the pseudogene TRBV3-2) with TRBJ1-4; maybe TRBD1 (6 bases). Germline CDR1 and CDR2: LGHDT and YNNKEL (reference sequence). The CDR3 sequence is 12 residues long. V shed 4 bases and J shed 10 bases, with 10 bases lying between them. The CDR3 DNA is TGTGCCAGCAGCCGACAGACAGGAAAACTGTTTTTT. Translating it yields CASSRQTGKLFF.

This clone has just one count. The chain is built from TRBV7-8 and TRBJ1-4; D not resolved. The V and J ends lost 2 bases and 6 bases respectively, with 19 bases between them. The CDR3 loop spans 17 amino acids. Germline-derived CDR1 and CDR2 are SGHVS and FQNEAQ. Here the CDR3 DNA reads TGTGCCAGCAGCTTATATGCTCACGGGGTAGTCGATGAAAAACTGTTTTTT. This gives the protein CASSLYAHGVVDEKLFF.

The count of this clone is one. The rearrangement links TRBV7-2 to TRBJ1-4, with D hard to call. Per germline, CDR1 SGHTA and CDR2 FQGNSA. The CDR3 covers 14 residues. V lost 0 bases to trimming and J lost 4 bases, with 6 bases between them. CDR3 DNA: TGTGCCAGCAGCTTAGCAGGATTTAATGAAAAACTGTTTTTT. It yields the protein CASSLAGFNEKLFF.

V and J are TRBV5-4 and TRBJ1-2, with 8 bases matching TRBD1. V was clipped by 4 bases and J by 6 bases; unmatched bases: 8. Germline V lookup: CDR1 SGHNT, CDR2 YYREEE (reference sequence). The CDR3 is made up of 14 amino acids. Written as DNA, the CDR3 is TGTGCCAGCAGCCAAAAGACAGGGGTACATGGCTACACCTTC. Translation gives CASSQKTGVHGYTF.

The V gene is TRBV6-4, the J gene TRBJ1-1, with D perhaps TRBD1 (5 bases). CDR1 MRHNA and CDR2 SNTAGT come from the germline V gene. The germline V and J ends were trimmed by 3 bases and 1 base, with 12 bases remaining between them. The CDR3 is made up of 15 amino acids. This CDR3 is CASSESFGGNTEAFF. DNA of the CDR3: TGTGCCAGCAGTGAGTCTTTTGGGGGGAACACTGAAGCTTTCTTT.

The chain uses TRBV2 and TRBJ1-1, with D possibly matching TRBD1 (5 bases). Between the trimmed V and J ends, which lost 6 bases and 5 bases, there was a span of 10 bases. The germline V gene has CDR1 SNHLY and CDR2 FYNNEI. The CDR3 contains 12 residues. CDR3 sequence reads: CASSGTRTEAFF. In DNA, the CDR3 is TGTGCCAGCAGCGGGACGAGGACTGAAGCTTTCTTT.

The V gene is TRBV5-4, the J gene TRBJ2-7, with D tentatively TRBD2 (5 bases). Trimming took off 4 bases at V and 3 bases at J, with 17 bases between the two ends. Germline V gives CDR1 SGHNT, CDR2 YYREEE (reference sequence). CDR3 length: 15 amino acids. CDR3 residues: CASSPDLGKFYEQYF. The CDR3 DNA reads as TGTGCCAGCAGCCCGGACTTGGGGAAGTTCTACGAGCAGTACTTC.

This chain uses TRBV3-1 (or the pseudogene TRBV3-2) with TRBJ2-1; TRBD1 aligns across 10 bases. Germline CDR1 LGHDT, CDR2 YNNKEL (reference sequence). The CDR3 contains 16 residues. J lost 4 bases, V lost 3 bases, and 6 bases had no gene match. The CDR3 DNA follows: TGTGCCAGCAGCCACGTGCCGGGACAGGGGTACAATGAGCAGTTCTTC. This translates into CASSHVPGQGYNEQFF.

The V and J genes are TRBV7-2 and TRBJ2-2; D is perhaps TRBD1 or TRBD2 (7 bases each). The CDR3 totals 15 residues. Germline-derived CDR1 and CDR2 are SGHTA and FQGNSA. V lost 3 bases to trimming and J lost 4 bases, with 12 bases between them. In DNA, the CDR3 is TGTGCCAGCAGCTTCAGGGGGGGCAGCACCGGGGAGCTGTTTTTT. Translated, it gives CASSFRGGSTGELFF.

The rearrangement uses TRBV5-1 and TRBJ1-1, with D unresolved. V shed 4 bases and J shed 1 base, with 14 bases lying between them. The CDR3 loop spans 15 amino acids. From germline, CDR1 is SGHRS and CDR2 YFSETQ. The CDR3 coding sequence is TGCGCCAGCAGCCCGCACACGGGCCCGAACACTGAAGCTTTCTTT. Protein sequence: CASSPHTGPNTEAFF. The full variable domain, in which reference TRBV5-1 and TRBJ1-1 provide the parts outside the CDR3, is KAGVTQTPRYLIKTRGQQVTLSCSPISGHRSVSWYQQTPGQGLQFLFEYFSETQRNKGNFPGRFSGRQFSNSRSEMNVSTLELGDSALYLCASSPHTGPNTEAFFGQGTRLTVV.

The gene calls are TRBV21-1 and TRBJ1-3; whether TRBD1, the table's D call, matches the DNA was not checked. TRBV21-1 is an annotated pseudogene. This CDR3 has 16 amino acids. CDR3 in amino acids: CASNFSDRVGGNTIYF. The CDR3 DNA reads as TGTGCCAGCAACTTCTCGGACAGGGTAGGTGGAAACACCATATATTTT.

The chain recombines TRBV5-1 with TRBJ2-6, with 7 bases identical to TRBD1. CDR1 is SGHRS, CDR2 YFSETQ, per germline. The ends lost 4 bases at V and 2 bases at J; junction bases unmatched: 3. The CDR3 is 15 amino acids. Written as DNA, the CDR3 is TGCGCCAGCAGCCCCGACAGGGCTGGGGCCAACGTCCTGACTTTC. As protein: CASSPDRAGANVLTF.

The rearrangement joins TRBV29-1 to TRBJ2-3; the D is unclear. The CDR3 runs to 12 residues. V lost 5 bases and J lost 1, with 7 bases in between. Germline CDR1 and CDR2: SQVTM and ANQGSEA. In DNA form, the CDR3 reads TGCAGCGTTAAGGCAGGCACAGATACGCAGTATTTT. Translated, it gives CSVKAGTDTQYF.

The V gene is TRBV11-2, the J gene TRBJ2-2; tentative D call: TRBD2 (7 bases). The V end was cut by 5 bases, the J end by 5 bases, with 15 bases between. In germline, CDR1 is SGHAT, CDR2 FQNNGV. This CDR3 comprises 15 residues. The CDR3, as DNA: TGTGCCAGCAGCCCGTTCGGGGGGCAAACCGGGGAGCTGTTTTTT. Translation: CASSPFGGQTGELFF.

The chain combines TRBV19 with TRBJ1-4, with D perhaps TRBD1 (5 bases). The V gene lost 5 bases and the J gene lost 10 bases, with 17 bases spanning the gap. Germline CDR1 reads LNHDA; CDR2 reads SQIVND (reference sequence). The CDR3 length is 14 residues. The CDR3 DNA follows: TGTGCCAGTAGTCTATGGGACCCGAGGGGAAAACTGTTTTTT. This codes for CASSLWDPRGKLFF. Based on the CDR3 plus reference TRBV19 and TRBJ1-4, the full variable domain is DGGITQSPKYLFRKEGQNVTLSCEQNLNHDAMYWYRQDPGQGLRLIYYSQIVNDFQKGDIAEGYSVSREKKESFPLTVTSAQKNPTAFYLCASSLWDPRGKLFFGSGTQLSVL.

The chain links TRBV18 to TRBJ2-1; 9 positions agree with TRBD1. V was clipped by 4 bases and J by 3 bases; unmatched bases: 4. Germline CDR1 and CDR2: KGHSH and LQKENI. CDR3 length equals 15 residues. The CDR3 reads CASSLGQGNYNEQFF. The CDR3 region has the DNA TGTGCCAGCTCACTCGGACAGGGGAACTACAATGAGCAGTTCTTC. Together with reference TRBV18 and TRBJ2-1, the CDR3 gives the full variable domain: NAGVMQNPRHLVRRRGQEARLRCSPMKGHSHVYWYRQLPEEGLKFMVYLQKENIIDESGMPKERFSAEFPKEGPSILRIQQVVRGDSAAYFCASSLGQGNYNEQFFGPGTRLTVL.

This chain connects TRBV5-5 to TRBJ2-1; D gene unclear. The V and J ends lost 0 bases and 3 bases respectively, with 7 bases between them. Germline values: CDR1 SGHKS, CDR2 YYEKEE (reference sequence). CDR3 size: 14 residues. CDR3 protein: CASSLGRVYNEQFF. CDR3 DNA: TGTGCCAGCAGCTTGGGTAGGGTCTACAATGAGCAGTTCTTC.

The CDR3 protein is CASSRATGELFF. The CDR3 DNA reads TGTGCCAGCAGTCGGGCGACTGGGGAGCTGTTTTTT. The rearrangement joins TRBV6-5 to TRBJ2-2; D not resolved. Germline V gene sequence: CDR1 MNHEY, CDR2 SVGAGI. Trimming removed 5 bases from V and 8 bases from J, with 9 bases in between. CDR3 length: 12 amino acids.